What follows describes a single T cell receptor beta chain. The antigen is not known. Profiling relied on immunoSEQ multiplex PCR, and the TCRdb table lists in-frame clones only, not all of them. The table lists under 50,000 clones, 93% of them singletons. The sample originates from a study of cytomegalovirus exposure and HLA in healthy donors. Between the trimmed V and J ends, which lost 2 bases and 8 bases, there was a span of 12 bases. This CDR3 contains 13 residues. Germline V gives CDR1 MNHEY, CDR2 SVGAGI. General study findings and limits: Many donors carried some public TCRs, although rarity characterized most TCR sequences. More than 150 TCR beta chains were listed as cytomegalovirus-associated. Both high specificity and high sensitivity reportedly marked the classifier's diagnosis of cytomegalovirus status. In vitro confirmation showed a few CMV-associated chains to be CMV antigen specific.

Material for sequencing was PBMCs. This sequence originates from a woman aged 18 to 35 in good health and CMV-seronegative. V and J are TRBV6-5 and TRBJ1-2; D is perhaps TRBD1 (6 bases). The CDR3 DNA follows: TGTGCCAGCAGTTACGCCAGGGGTGGGGGCTACACCTTC. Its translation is CASSYARGGGYTF.